These 29 T cell receptor beta chains were all obtained from the same sample, sequenced in a study of T cell repertoires in cytomegalovirus infection. TCRdb reprocessed the reads via MiXCR and lists one record per CDR3 protein. Of 110,000 to 150,000 distinct CDR3 sequences listed, approximately 30% are singletons. These receptors are not linked to any known antigen. Sequenced material: CD8+ T cells from cultured PBMCs, taken from culture after CMV antigen stimulation. The receptors originated from a human donor in good health (CMV status not recorded). Some clones in this sample may be carry-over from other donors' samples.

V is TRBV27 and J is TRBJ1-1; D ambiguous. Trimming cost V 5 bases and J 0 bases, with 19 bases left between them. The CDR3 is made up of 17 amino acids. The V gene's germline CDR1 is MNHEY and CDR2 SMNVEV (reference sequence). The CDR3 DNA reads as TGTGCCAGCAGTCCCTTGGCGGGTTCCACGGTGAACACTGAAGCTTTCTTT. Translating gives CASSPLAGSTVNTEAFF.

The genes are TRBV7-9 and TRBJ2-4, with D possibly matching TRBD1 (6 bases). CDR3 length: 17 residues. The V end was cut by 4 bases, the J end by 5 bases, with 21 bases between. The germline gives CDR1 SEHNR, CDR2 FQNEAQ (reference sequence). CDR3 DNA: TGTGCCAGCAGCTCCCCCGGGGCGGGTCCAGGGGAAAACATTCAGTACTTC. Translation: CASSSPGAGPGENIQYF.

This clonotype appeared a few times. CDR3 coding DNA: TGTGCCAGCAGCTCAGGGGTTGGGGCCAACGTCCTGACTTTC. Protein product: CASSSGVGANVLTF. The genes are TRBV7-6 and TRBJ2-6, with TRBD1 as a possible D gene (6 bases). This CDR3 comprises 14 residues. Between the trimmed V and J ends, which lost 4 bases and 3 bases, there was a span of 7 bases. Germline CDR1 reads SGHVS; CDR2 reads FNYEAQ.

The chain joins TRBV12-3 or TRBV12-4 to TRBJ2-3; 7 bases match TRBD1. The CDR3 is 14 amino acids. Germline trimming cut 7 bases from V and 2 bases from J; bases unmatched to any gene: 6. CDR3 in DNA: TGTGCCAGCACAGACAGGGAACTCACAGATACGCAGTATTTT. Protein: CASTDRELTDTQYF.

This clonotype was seen a handful of times. J is TRBJ2-3 and V is TRBV28; no clear D gene. This CDR3 is 12 amino acids long. V gave up 5 bases and J gave up 5 bases, with 8 bases separating them. CDR1 MDHEN and CDR2 SYDVKM come from the germline V gene. CDR3 bases: TGTGCCAGCAGTAGTAATGGAGATACGCAGTATTTT. Translated, it gives CASSSNGDTQYF.

The chain couples TRBV4-1 to TRBJ1-4; TRBD1 might be the D (6 bases). Looked up from germline, CDR1 is MGHRA and CDR2 is YSYEKL. V shed 0 bases and J shed 6 bases, with 11 bases lying between them. The CDR3 has 15 residues. The chain's CDR3 is CASSQDPGGDEKLFF. The CDR3 DNA sequence: TGCGCCAGCAGCCAAGACCCCGGGGGCGATGAAAAACTGTTTTTT.

The V gene is TRBV13, the J gene TRBJ2-1, with 8 bases fitting TRBD2. The V gene end was trimmed by 1 base and the J gene end by 0 bases; junction bases not matched to a gene: 5. CDR3 length: 17 residues. Germline V gives CDR1 PRHDT, CDR2 FYEKMQ (reference sequence). CDR3 region: CASSLDSGGSSYNEQFF. Here the CDR3 DNA reads TGTGCCAGCAGCTTAGACAGCGGGGGTAGCTCCTACAATGAGCAGTTCTTC.

This clonotype was seen more than once but under ten times. The gene calls are TRBV7-6 and TRBJ2-1; D ambiguous. Germline V gene sequence: CDR1 SGHVS, CDR2 FNYEAQ. The CDR3 totals 16 residues. V was shortened by 1 base and J by 0 bases, with 10 bases between the two germline ends. CDR3 in DNA: TGTGCCAGCAGCTTAGTTCCCTGGAGCTCCTACAATGAGCAGTTCTTC. Translated: CASSLVPWSSYNEQFF.

This clonotype was seen a few times. The chain carries TRBV12-3 or TRBV12-4 and TRBJ2-7; weak D call: TRBD1 (6 bases). CDR3 size: 14 residues. V shed 4 bases and J shed 2 bases, with 12 bases lying between them. The CDR3 loop reads CASSSTGGPYEQYF. The CDR3 coding sequence is TGTGCCAGCAGTTCGACAGGAGGACCCTACGAGCAGTACTTC.

This clonotype occurred a few times. The V gene is TRBV5-1, the J gene TRBJ2-7, with D possibly matching TRBD2 (5 bases). Trimming cost V 0 bases and J 5 bases, with 12 bases left between them. Looked up from germline, CDR1 is SGHRS and CDR2 is YFSETQ. The CDR3 length is 14 residues. CDR3 amino acids: CASSLVEDLDEQYF. The CDR3 nucleotides are TGCGCCAGCAGCTTGGTGGAGGATCTGGACGAGCAGTACTTC.

The V call is TRBV28, the J call TRBJ2-3; 12 bases are a match to TRBD2. Germline V lookup: CDR1 MDHEN, CDR2 SYDVKM. The CDR3 loop spans 15 amino acids. V dropped 5 bases and J dropped 3; count of bases not matched to a gene: 3. CDR3 residues: CASSHGTSGTDTQYF. In nucleotides, the CDR3 is TGTGCCAGCAGTCACGGGACTAGCGGGACAGATACGCAGTATTTT.

This clonotype was found a few times. The chain employs TRBV5-6 and TRBJ2-1; the D gene could be TRBD1 or TRBD2 (5 bases each). Germline V gene data show CDR1 as SGHDT and CDR2 as YYEEEE. The V end was cut by 4 bases, the J end by 14 bases, with 16 bases between. The CDR3 runs to 12 residues. The CDR3 protein is CASSPGTAIEFF. The DNA of the CDR3 is TGTGCCAGCAGCCCCGGGACCGCAATCGAGTTCTTC.

This clonotype was detected a few times. The V call is TRBV4-1, the J call TRBJ1-2; TRBD1 matches at 8 bases. The CDR3 runs 14 residues. Germline CDR1 MGHRA, CDR2 YSYEKL. V shed 5 bases and J 3 bases; nucleotides not matched to a gene: 5. CDR3 region: CASSVQGADYGYTF. CDR3 sequence (DNA): TGCGCCAGCAGCGTCCAGGGGGCTGACTATGGCTACACCTTC.

This clonotype was seen more than once but under ten times. This chain uses TRBV27 with TRBJ1-5; D might be TRBD1 (6 bases). Trimming took off 1 base at V and 10 bases at J, with 23 bases between the two ends. Looked up from germline, CDR1 is MNHEY and CDR2 is SMNVEV (reference sequence). The CDR3 runs 17 residues. Written as DNA, the CDR3 is TGTGCCAGCAGTTTATACCCCCCAGGGGCAGGCTCGTCTCCCCAGCATTTT. It encodes CASSLYPPGAGSSPQHF.

This clonotype was counted only a few times. This chain connects TRBV2 to TRBJ2-2; TRBD2 might be the D (5 bases). V gave up 3 bases and J gave up 11 bases, with 13 bases separating them. The CDR3 runs 13 residues. Germline CDR1 is SNHLY and CDR2 is FYNNEI. The DNA of the CDR3 is TGTGCCAGCAGTGATCGGACCCGGGGAGAGCTGTTTTTT. Translated, it gives CASSDRTRGELFF.

CDR3 residues: CASGSSSGNTIYF. The DNA of the CDR3 is TGTGCCAGCGGCAGCAGCTCTGGAAACACCATATATTTT. The V gene is TRBV27, the J gene TRBJ1-3, with D unclear. Deletions cut 8 bases from V and 0 bases from J, with 8 bases between. CDR1 is MNHEY, CDR2 SMNVEV, per germline (reference sequence). The CDR3 is made up of 13 amino acids.

The chain joins TRBV12-3 or TRBV12-4 to TRBJ1-1; maybe TRBD1 (6 bases). The CDR3 is 14 residues long. The V and J ends lost 6 bases and 0 bases respectively, with 11 bases between them. Written as DNA, the CDR3 is TGTGCCAGCAGGCCGGACAGCATGAACACTGAAGCTTTCTTT. Amino acid sequence: CASRPDSMNTEAFF.

The sample holds many counts of this clonotype. V and J are TRBV6-6 and TRBJ1-2; tentatively, D is TRBD1 (5 bases). The CDR3 is 14 amino acids. Trimming removed 6 bases at V and 4 bases at J, with 15 bases between. The germline V gene has CDR1 MNHNY and CDR2 SVGAGI (reference sequence). CDR3 amino acids: CASRPAGTSYGYTF. The DNA for the CDR3 is TGTGCCAGCAGACCCGCAGGGACGAGCTATGGCTACACCTTC.

The chain couples TRBV6-1 to TRBJ2-2; 9 bases are shared with TRBD2. Germline CDR1 reads MNHNS; CDR2 reads SASEGT. J was trimmed by 3 bases and V by 6 bases; bases with no gene match: 5. This CDR3 contains 15 residues. The CDR3 region is CASSKAGGHTGELFF. CDR3 DNA: TGTGCCAGCAGCAAAGCGGGGGGCCACACCGGGGAGCTGTTTTTT.

The genes are TRBV12-3 or TRBV12-4 and TRBJ1-4; D unresolved. The CDR3 has 12 residues. V dropped 5 bases and J dropped 12 bases, with 13 bases sitting between them. The CDR3 reads CASSMDRLELFF. CDR3 in DNA: TGTGCCAGCAGTATGGACCGGTTAGAACTGTTTTTT.

At least ten counts were recorded for this clonotype. V gene TRBV12-3 or TRBV12-4 combines with J gene TRBJ2-7; D not certain. This CDR3 is 13 amino acids long. V was cut by 1 base and J by 0 bases, with 4 bases left in between. In nucleotides, the CDR3 is TGTGCCAGCAGTTTAGTCAGCTCCTACGAGCAGTACTTC. Encoded protein: CASSLVSSYEQYF.

The chain combines TRBV12-3 or TRBV12-4 with TRBJ2-7; perhaps TRBD2 as D (5 bases). V was trimmed by 3 bases and J by 4 bases, leaving 10 bases between them. CDR3 length equals 13 residues. The CDR3 loop reads CASSFLAMYEQYF. The CDR3 coding sequence is TGTGCCAGCAGTTTCCTAGCTATGTACGAGCAGTACTTC.

The rearrangement uses TRBV6-2 or TRBV6-3 and TRBJ1-1; TRBD1 aligns across 7 bases. V lost 5 bases, J lost 5 bases, and 11 bases stayed unmatched. Germline V gives CDR1 MNHEY, CDR2 SVGEGT. The CDR3 spans 15 residues. CDR3 loop: CASSEGGRGTTEAFF. The CDR3 DNA follows: TGTGCCAGCAGTGAAGGTGGCAGGGGGACTACTGAAGCTTTCTTT.

This clonotype turned up a few times. The rearrangement uses TRBV7-4 and TRBJ2-7; 7 bases are shared with TRBD2. The CDR3 consists of 12 residues. Germline trimming cut 5 bases from V and 7 bases from J; bases unmatched to any gene: 5. Germline V lookup: CDR1 SGHVT, CDR2 SQSDAQ. CDR3 loop: CASSPQRGEQYF. CDR3 DNA sequence: TGTGCCAGCAGCCCTCAGCGGGGTGAGCAGTACTTC.

This clonotype was counted between two and nine times. V is TRBV19 and J is TRBJ2-7; D tentatively reads TRBD1 or TRBD2 (6 bases each). CDR1 LNHDA and CDR2 SQIVND come from the germline V gene (reference sequence). CDR3 length equals 14 residues. The ends were cut back, 5 bases at V and 1 base at J, with 12 bases in the middle. The DNA for the CDR3 is TGTGCCAGTAGTTGGGGGGCGAGATCCTACGAGCAGTACTTC. It is translated as CASSWGARSYEQYF.

This chain links TRBV27 with TRBJ2-1; 7 bases are a match to TRBD2. Germline CDR1 and CDR2: MNHEY and SMNVEV (reference sequence). The J segment lost 6 bases and the V segment lost 3 bases, leaving 14 bases of the junction unmatched. The CDR3 spans 17 residues. The CDR3 DNA sequence: TGTGCCAGCAGTTTCCCCGTAGGAGCGGGGTACCTCAATGAGCAGTTCTTC. It codes for CASSFPVGAGYLNEQFF.

A few counts support this clonotype. This chain connects TRBV7-2 to TRBJ2-1; TRBD2 agrees at 10 bases. CDR1 and CDR2 (germline): SGHTA, FQGNSA. V was pared by 5 bases and J by 7 bases, with 8 bases of the junction left unmatched. The CDR3 totals 15 residues. The CDR3 loop reads CASSGTSGVSNEQFF. The CDR3 DNA sequence: TGTGCCAGCAGCGGCACTAGCGGGGTTAGTAATGAGCAGTTCTTC.

This clonotype was seen once. The chain combines TRBV28 with TRBJ2-7; D is perhaps TRBD1 or TRBD2 (6 bases each). Germline values: CDR1 MDHEN, CDR2 SYDVKM. Trimming left V 10 bases short and J 5 bases short, with 21 bases between. CDR3 size: 14 residues. The CDR3 DNA follows: TGTGCCACCCGGTCCCGGGGGCCCTCGGACGAGCAGTACTTC. Translated: CATRSRGPSDEQYF.

There are many counts of this clonotype. V gene TRBV7-9 combines with J gene TRBJ2-1; D gene ambiguous. Trimming pared 6 bases from V and 4 bases from J, leaving 16 bases between. The length of the CDR3 is 15 residues. CDR1 SEHNR and CDR2 FQNEAQ come from the germline V gene (reference sequence). CDR3 nucleotides: TGTGCCAGCAGGCCCGGACCCGTGCCATACAATGAGCAGTTCTTC. It yields the protein CASRPGPVPYNEQFF. Using reference TRBV7-9 and TRBJ2-1 for the parts outside the CDR3, the full variable domain is DTGVSQNPRHKITKRGQNVTFRCDPISEHNRLYWYRQTLGQGPEFLTYFQNEAQLEKSRLLSDRFSAERPKGSFSTLEIQRTEQGDSAMYLCASRPGPVPYNEQFFGPGTRLTVL.